These 2 T cell receptor beta chains originate from one sample sequenced in a study of T cell responses to AZD1222 COVID-19 vaccine. Assay: immunoSEQ multiplex PCR; the TCRdb copy retains only in-frame clones and omits some. The top ten hold roughly 2.3% of the sample, which has 150,000 to 200,000 clones, over 90% seen once. Here the sequenced sample was peripheral blood, taken on day 0 of AZD1222 vaccination. The receptor set was obtained from an adult in good health.

The V gene is TRBV5-4, the J gene TRBJ1-3, with 9 positions matching TRBD1. CDR1 and CDR2 (germline): SGHNT, YYREEE (reference sequence). CDR3 size: 16 residues. V gave up 7 bases and J gave up 4 bases; unmatched junction bases: 12. This chain's CDR3 is CASSTGGPPLGNTIYF. DNA of the CDR3: TGTGCCAGCTCGACAGGGGGACCTCCGCTCGGAAACACCATATATTTT.

The rearrangement links TRBV12-3 or TRBV12-4 to TRBJ2-1; D is possibly TRBD2 (6 bases). CDR3 size: 13 residues. V lost 4 bases to trimming and J lost 9 bases, with 13 bases between them. In DNA, the CDR3 is TGTGCCAGCAGTTCGAGCGGGCCCGGTGAGCAGTTCTTC. Translated: CASSSSGPGEQFF.